Each of the 19 T cell receptor beta chains below was sequenced from the same sample in a study of cytomegalovirus exposure and HLA in healthy donors (dated by TCRdb to the late 2010s). Receptors were amplified or captured by the immunoSEQ multiplex PCR assay. Held by TCRdb, this immuneACCESS table contains in-frame sequences only and omits some clones. Under half of the omission traces to an unresolved V gene where checked; the cause of the rest is unknown. A total of around 120,000 clones appear in this sample, 70% to 90% of them only once. The ten largest make up 1.5% to 2% of the sample. The sequenced material came from PBMCs. Receptor source: a man between 18 and 35 years old in good health and CMV-seronegative.

This chain links TRBV5-6 with TRBJ2-5, with TRBD2 matching 12 bases. This CDR3 has 14 amino acids. Germline CDR1 and CDR2: SGHDT and YYEEEE. J was trimmed by 5 bases and V by 4 bases; bases with no gene match: 3. The CDR3 sequence: CASSTGLAGETQYF. The CDR3 coding sequence is TGTGCCAGCAGCACGGGACTAGCGGGTGAGACCCAGTACTTC.

Here the CDR3 reads CASSSTGQPQHF. The CDR3 region has the DNA TGTGCCAGCAGCTCGACTGGTCAGCCCCAGCATTTT. The rearrangement links TRBV7-9 to TRBJ1-5; D not certain. Per germline, CDR1 SEHNR and CDR2 FQNEAQ (reference sequence). V shed 4 bases and J shed 6 bases, with 7 bases lying between them. The CDR3 sequence is 12 residues long.

This clone has only one observation. The chain combines TRBV2 with TRBJ2-5; tentatively, D is TRBD1 (6 bases). From germline, CDR1 is SNHLY and CDR2 FYNNEI. Trimming left V 5 bases short and J 2 bases short, with 9 bases between. This CDR3 contains 13 residues. CDR3 in amino acids: CASSKDRQETQYF. CDR3 DNA sequence: TGTGCCAGCAGTAAGGACAGACAAGAGACCCAGTACTTC.

This sequence joins TRBV28 and TRBJ2-7; the match to TRBD1 covers 9 bases. The CDR3 length is 17 residues. Trimming at V came to 5 bases and at J to 9 bases, leaving 20 bases not matched to a gene. Per the germline V gene, CDR1 is MDHEN and CDR2 is SYDVKM. As DNA, the CDR3 is TGTGCCAGCAGTCCCGGCCAAATCGGTACAGGGGGCTTAGGGCAGTACTTC. This codes for CASSPGQIGTGGLGQYF. Drawing the rest from reference TRBV28 and TRBJ2-7, the complete variable domain is DVKVTQSSRYLVKRTGEKVFLECVQDMDHENMFWYRQDPGLGLRLIYFSYDVKMKEKGDIPEGYSVSREKKERFSLILESASTNQTSMYLCASSPGQIGTGGLGQYFGPGTRLTVT.

The chain has TRBV4-1 and TRBJ2-1, with D possibly being TRBD1 (5 bases). The CDR3 runs to 16 residues. In germline, CDR1 is MGHRA, CDR2 YSYEKL. V was pared by 3 bases and J by 0 bases, with 12 bases between. The CDR3 spells CASSHMGRSSYNEQFF. CDR3 coding DNA: TGCGCCAGCAGCCACATGGGGCGGAGCTCCTACAATGAGCAGTTCTTC.

This chain joins TRBV9 and TRBJ1-6; no clear D gene. This CDR3 spans 15 amino acids. Trimming stripped 4 bases from V and 6 bases from J, with 14 bases between. Germline loops: CDR1 SGDLS, CDR2 YYNGEE. The CDR3: CASSRGWGGNSPLHF. The CDR3 DNA is TGTGCCAGCAGCCGTGGTTGGGGAGGTAATTCACCCCTCCACTTT.

This chain connects TRBV27 to TRBJ1-5; 7 bases map to TRBD1. Germline lookup yields CDR1 MNHEY and CDR2 SMNVEV (reference sequence). J lost 2 bases, V lost 3 bases, and 1 base had no gene match. The CDR3 extends over 14 amino acids. In DNA, the CDR3 is TGTGCCAGCAGTTTCGACAGGGGCAATCAGCCCCAGCATTTT. Amino acids: CASSFDRGNQPQHF.

This sequence joins TRBV28 and TRBJ2-7, with 9 bases fitting TRBD1. After removal of 3 bases from V and 6 bases from J, the junction contained 9 bases not matched to a gene. Germline lookup yields CDR1 MDHEN and CDR2 SYDVKM. The CDR3 loop spans 15 amino acids. The CDR3 nucleotides read TGTGCCAGCAGTTTCATCGGGACAGGGAGTCGCGAGCAGTACTTC. It is translated as CASSFIGTGSREQYF.

The V call is TRBV30, the J call TRBJ2-3; D gene uncertain. CDR3 size: 12 residues. Germline V gene data show CDR1 as GTSNPN and CDR2 as SVGIG (reference sequence). V was trimmed by 0 bases and J by 6 bases, leaving 7 bases between them. The CDR3 spells CAWSVLSDTQYF. The CDR3 coding sequence is TGTGCCTGGAGTGTCCTCTCGGATACGCAGTATTTT.

This clone was picked up one time. This chain uses TRBV29-1 with TRBJ2-7; TRBD2 aligns across 7 bases. The J segment lost 1 base and the V segment lost 6 bases, leaving 15 bases of the junction unmatched. CDR1 is SQVTM and CDR2 is ANQGSEA in the germline V gene. The CDR3 spans 16 residues. CDR3 nucleotide sequence: TGCAGCGTGGGGGGGTCTTTCGCGGGAGAATCCTACGAGCAGTACTTC. Protein product: CSVGGSFAGESYEQYF.

The CDR3 sequence: CASGPGTGRETQYF. The CDR3 DNA is TGTGCTAGTGGCCCCGGGACAGGGCGGGAGACCCAGTACTTC. J is TRBJ2-5 and V is TRBV12-5; 9 nucleotides match TRBD1. V lost 6 bases and J lost 5; bases outside the gene matches: 7. The germline V gene encodes CDR1 LGHNT and CDR2 FRNRAP. The CDR3 totals 14 residues.

The chain recombines TRBV2 with TRBJ2-7; 7 bases map to TRBD1. Trimming took 5 bases from V and 3 from J; bases not matched to a gene: 10. Germline CDR1 and CDR2: SNHLY and FYNNEI. This CDR3 is built from 15 residues. CDR3 in amino acids: CASSSQRGQLYEQYF. The CDR3 bases are TGTGCCAGCAGTTCCCAAAGGGGACAGCTCTACGAGCAGTACTTC.

This chain connects TRBV6-5 to TRBJ2-1; 11 nucleotides align to TRBD2. The CDR3 has 14 residues. V shed 6 bases and J 15 bases; nucleotides not matched to a gene: 13. Germline V gives CDR1 MNHEY, CDR2 SVGAGI. CDR3 protein: CASRVSGRAHGGFF. The CDR3 DNA reads as TGTGCCAGCAGGGTTAGCGGGAGGGCACACGGGGGGTTCTTC.

J is TRBJ1-3 and V is TRBV27; tentative D call: TRBD1 (5 bases). Germline CDR1 and CDR2: MNHEY and SMNVEV (reference sequence). The CDR3 covers 16 residues. V was trimmed by 5 bases and J by 0 bases, leaving 14 bases between them. The CDR3 DNA is TGTGCCAGCAGTCCCGTAAGACAGATCTCTGGAAACACCATATATTTT. This gives the protein CASSPVRQISGNTIYF.

This clone came up once. The V call is TRBV4-3, the J call TRBJ1-2; D unclear. Per the germline V gene, CDR1 is LGHNA and CDR2 is YSLEER. Trimming left V 0 bases short and J 3 bases short, with 11 bases between. This CDR3 has 15 amino acids. The chain's CDR3 is CASSQDTQVYYGYTF. In DNA form, the CDR3 reads TGCGCCAGCAGCCAAGATACCCAGGTCTACTATGGCTACACCTTC.

The CDR3 nucleotides are TGCGCCAGCAGCCAAGAAATCTACTCGGCTAATGAAAAACTGTTTTTT. It codes for CASSQEIYSANEKLFF. The chain carries TRBV4-3 and TRBJ1-4; D is ambiguous. The CDR3 has 16 residues. Trimming left V 0 bases short and J 3 bases short, with 11 bases between. Germline CDR1 reads LGHNA; CDR2 reads YSLEER.

The chain recombines TRBV5-1 with TRBJ2-5, with unresolved D. Per the germline V gene, CDR1 is SGHRS and CDR2 is YFSETQ. V lost 4 bases and J lost 4, with 11 bases in between. CDR3 length: 13 amino acids. CDR3 in DNA: TGCGCCAGCAGCCCGGCGGTCTCAGAGACCCAGTACTTC. Encoded protein: CASSPAVSETQYF.

The chain combines TRBV30 with TRBJ1-6; the D is unclear. This CDR3 spans 14 amino acids. Germline CDR1 is GTSNPN and CDR2 is SVGIG (reference sequence). The V gene lost 0 bases and the J gene lost 10 bases, with 13 bases spanning the gap. The CDR3 nucleotides read TGTGCCTGGAGTGTACTTGGTAGTAACTCACCCCTCCACTTT. This gives the protein CAWSVLGSNSPLHF.

The sample holds one count of this clone. The genes are TRBV13 and TRBJ1-4, with 7 bases fitting TRBD1. Germline values: CDR1 PRHDT, CDR2 FYEKMQ (reference sequence). V lost 3 bases and J lost 8; bases outside the gene matches: 6. The CDR3 sequence is 14 residues long. The CDR3: CASSFGHRGEKLFF. Written as DNA, the CDR3 is TGTGCCAGCAGCTTCGGACACAGGGGCGAAAAACTGTTTTTT.